This TCR beta chain was captured in a study of blood T cell repertoires in COVID-19. TCRdb keeps only in-frame clones here, not all; method: immunoSEQ multiplex PCR. The sample records 30,000 to 40,000 clones, approximately 86% being singletons. This CDR3 has 13 residues. Germline-derived CDR1 and CDR2 are MNHNY and SVGAGI (reference sequence). After removal of 8 bases from V and 2 bases from J, the junction contained 4 bases not matched to a gene. The sequence came from a man over 45 with active COVID-19. Specimen: peripheral blood. The chain links TRBV6-6 to TRBJ2-7; 9 bases align to TRBD1. CDR3 sequence (DNA): TGTGCCAGCCGGACAGGGGTCACCTACGAGCAGTACTTC. Its translation is CASRTGVTYEQYF.